This T cell receptor beta chain was obtained from a study of blood T cell repertoires in COVID-19 (dated by TCRdb to between 2020 and 2021). At the level of the whole study: Collaborator samples came from the United States, Italy and Spain and covered acute and convalescent phases of COVID-19. Nearly every sample came with metadata listing a de-identified subject ID, COVID-19 status, age in years and sex. The samples were drawn from the first 160 participants of the ongoing ImmuneRACE study and from 1,254 subjects provided by 6 global collaborators. Subjects who had been exposed to COVID-19, were actively infected with it, or had recovered from it provided the deeply sampled blood TCRbeta repertoires that made up the dataset. The repertoires were made available in a free public database intended to serve as a resource for research on the immune response to SARS-CoV-2. The prospective study material was composed of cDNA or gDNA derived from T cells, B-cell-depleted T cells, or PBMCs. Where HLA class I and class II types were available, the types were taken from metadata supplied by the sample provider, not from assay-based typing. Overall study results and their limits: Clinical and demographic metadata were provided uncurated, with the amount varying by source and participant.

Based on the germline V gene (reference sequence), the CDR1 and CDR2 sequences are LNHDA and SQIVND. The germline V end is reduced by 4 bases and the J end by 8 bases; junction bases left unmatched: 7. The CDR3 holds 14 amino acids from the cysteine to the phenylalanine. The entry retains the CDR3 DNA only, 42 bases that are in frame from base 1. As to this clone: Its antigen is not yet known. The input lacks base qualities; no much larger clone sits a single base away.

TCRbeta CDR3 regions were amplified from genomic DNA by means of the immunoSEQ Assay, a bias-controlled multiplex PCR. The study's own analysis went as follows. Within the assay, amplification of reference gene primers was used to estimate how many nucleated cells each sample contained. Sequence reads were collapsed and filtered to measure the absolute abundance of every unique TCRbeta CDR3 rearrangement. For each sample, productive Simpson clonality was calculated as the square root of Simpson's diversity index across productive rearrangements. Drawn from immuneACCESS, this table holds only the in-frame rearrangements with V and J called that TCRdb kept. Clones are partly lost; checked studies trace under half to an unresolved V gene and leave the rest unexplained. V, J and clone size are taken as reported in that table, and D and trimming were inferred from the DNA itself. The sample table lists approximately 250,000 clones, under 90% of them with a count of one. Around 4% of the sample goes to the ten largest clones.

Whole blood was collected in K2EDTA tubes by collaborating institutions according to the institutions' own protocols. For TCRbeta analysis, collaborators shipped samples in one of three forms: frozen whole blood, isolated PBMCs, or DNA extracted from either of those sample types. Material: peripheral blood. This clonotype was obtained from a man in his fifties or sixties with acute or convalescent COVID-19. The chain links TRBV19 with TRBJ1-2; TRBD1 matches 10 bases in the middle. The encoded CDR3 is CASSTPTGGEGYTF. The DNA sequence follows: TGTGCCAGTAGTACCCCGACAGGGGGCGAAGGCTACACCTTC.